Presented here are 26 T cell receptor beta chains from one specimen sequenced in a study of technical replicates of blood from several donors. Measured with immunoSEQ multiplex PCR; TCRdb has only the in-frame clones, and not every one. The table lists 85,000 to 100,000 clones, 95% of them singletons. Specimen: T cells isolated from PBMCs. The receptors come from a human donor in good health.

This clone was seen a single time. The V gene is TRBV5-1, the J gene TRBJ1-2; TRBD1 agrees at 9 bases. The V and J ends lost 1 base and 10 bases, in that order; junction bases with no gene match: 5. Germline lookup yields CDR1 SGHRS and CDR2 YFSETQ. This CDR3 spans 13 amino acids. The DNA for the CDR3 is TGCGCCAGCAGCTTGACGGGACAGGGTACCTACACCTTC. Translation gives CASSLTGQGTYTF.

The gene calls are TRBV5-1 and TRBJ1-4, with D tentatively TRBD1 (6 bases). The CDR3 is 14 residues long. Trimming took off 2 bases at V and 7 bases at J, with 12 bases between the two ends. Germline-derived CDR1 and CDR2 are SGHRS and YFSETQ. CDR3 amino acids: CASSLYRVSEKLFF. CDR3 nucleotides: TGCGCCAGCAGCTTATACAGGGTATCTGAAAAACTGTTTTTT.

CDR3 in amino acids: CASSESQRVDEQYF. CDR3 coding DNA: TGCGCCAGCAGTGAGTCCCAGCGGGTTGACGAGCAGTACTTC. The gene calls are TRBV10-1 and TRBJ2-7; D is perhaps TRBD2 (6 bases). The CDR3 has 14 amino acids. Germline V gene lookup returns CDR1 WNHNN and CDR2 SYGVQD (reference sequence). V lost 0 bases, J lost 5 bases, and 11 bases lay in between.

The chain couples TRBV28 to TRBJ1-1; D may be TRBD1 (6 bases). This CDR3 contains 11 residues. V was clipped by 3 bases and J by 10 bases, with 9 bases between them. The germline CDR1 and CDR2 sequences are MDHEN and SYDVKM. The CDR3 protein is CASSFGGPAFF. The CDR3, as DNA: TGTGCCAGCAGTTTCGGGGGGCCAGCTTTCTTT.

This clone was observed a few times. The V gene is TRBV28, the J gene TRBJ1-4; D uncertain. Germline loops: CDR1 MDHEN, CDR2 SYDVKM. V lost 6 bases to trimming and J lost 8 bases, with 19 bases between them. The CDR3 runs to 15 residues. The CDR3 sequence: CASSYKPGNAEKLFF. The DNA for the CDR3 is TGTGCCAGCAGCTACAAACCGGGAAATGCGGAAAAACTGTTTTTT.

The rearrangement links TRBV7-2 to TRBJ2-1; 8 bases match TRBD2. The V segment lost 5 bases and the J segment 5 bases; nucleotides outside the gene matches: 20. Germline assignment: CDR1 SGHTA and CDR2 FQGNSA. The CDR3 has 19 residues. CDR3 residues: CASSDLIPRGLENDNEQFF. CDR3 DNA sequence: TGTGCCAGCAGCGACCTCATCCCCCGGGGACTAGAGAATGACAATGAGCAGTTCTTC.

The chain has TRBV27 and TRBJ2-3, with 7 nucleotides matching TRBD1. This CDR3 has 15 amino acids. With V trimmed by 5 bases and J by 5 bases, 10 bases remained unmatched. Germline CDR1 reads MNHEY; CDR2 reads SMNVEV (reference sequence). The CDR3 spells CASSALDRVRDTQYF. The CDR3 DNA reads TGTGCCAGCAGTGCCCTTGACAGGGTCCGAGATACGCAGTATTTT.

This CDR3 reads CASRLAGGRDTQYF. DNA of the CDR3: TGTGCCAGCAGACTAGCGGGGGGACGAGATACGCAGTATTTT. The genes are TRBV6-5 and TRBJ2-3, with TRBD2 matching 12 bases. Germline V gene sequence: CDR1 MNHEY, CDR2 SVGAGI. The CDR3 consists of 14 residues. J lost 5 bases, V lost 6 bases, and 3 bases had no gene match.

The genes are TRBV28 and TRBJ2-5; TRBD1 matches at 10 bases. Germline trimming cut 3 bases from V and 5 bases from J; bases unmatched to any gene: 6. Germline loops: CDR1 MDHEN, CDR2 SYDVKM. This CDR3 has 15 residues. CDR3 bases: TGTGCCAGCAGTTTCCGGACAGGGGGTCGGGAGACCCAGTACTTC. It codes for CASSFRTGGRETQYF.

The chain employs TRBV6-1 and TRBJ2-3; 7 nucleotides agree with TRBD2. The J segment lost 2 bases and the V segment lost 7 bases, leaving 6 bases of the junction unmatched. The CDR3 has 14 residues. In germline, CDR1 is MNHNS, CDR2 SASEGT. The CDR3 DNA follows: TGTGCCAGCATGGGGGGGGATCCCACAGATACGCAGTATTTT. It is translated as CASMGGDPTDTQYF.

The chain couples TRBV18 to TRBJ1-2, with D unresolved. CDR1 and CDR2 (germline): KGHSH, LQKENI. V lost 5 bases to trimming and J lost 0 bases, with 22 bases between them. This CDR3 comprises 18 residues. In DNA, the CDR3 is TGTGCCAGCTCAAAATCAAGTCGGGGAGGTGCCTCTAACTATGGCTACACCTTC. The encoded protein is CASSKSSRGGASNYGYTF.

This chain uses TRBV29-1 with TRBJ2-7, with 7 bases lining up with TRBD1. Germline CDR1 is SQVTM and CDR2 is ANQGSEA. V shed 4 bases and J 3 bases; nucleotides not matched to a gene: 3. The CDR3 covers 12 residues. CDR3 DNA: TGCAGCGTTGGAGGGGGCAACTACGAGCAGTACTTC. Encoded protein: CSVGGGNYEQYF.

The CDR3 is CASSRPRVEAQFF. Written as DNA, the CDR3 is TGTGCCAGCAGCCGTCCCAGGGTGGAAGCGCAGTTCTTC. The chain recombines TRBV7-9 with TRBJ2-1, with D perhaps matching TRBD1 (5 bases). The CDR3 has 13 residues. The germline gives CDR1 SEHNR, CDR2 FQNEAQ (reference sequence). Trimming cost V 5 bases and J 12 bases, with 17 bases left between them.

The chain is built from TRBV7-2 and TRBJ1-2, with 7 bases identical to TRBD1. The length of the CDR3 is 15 residues. With 1 base clipped from V and 1 base from J, the junction kept 3 bases outside the gene matches. Germline V lookup: CDR1 SGHTA, CDR2 FQGNSA. The CDR3 is CASSLEGTVNYGYTF. The CDR3 region has the DNA TGTGCCAGCAGCTTAGAAGGGACAGTTAACTATGGCTACACCTTC. Full variable domain (rest looked up from reference TRBV7-2 and TRBJ1-2): GAGVSQSPSNKVTEKGKDVELRCDPISGHTALYWYRQSLGQGLEFLIYFQGNSAPDKSGLPSDRFSAERTGGSVSTLTIQRTQQEDSAVYLCASSLEGTVNYGYTFGSGTRLTVV.

The rearrangement links TRBV5-1 to TRBJ1-4; TRBD1 matches at 7 bases. V lost 0 bases, J lost 7 bases, and 9 bases stayed unmatched. The germline gives CDR1 SGHRS, CDR2 YFSETQ. This CDR3 spans 16 amino acids. CDR3 nucleotide sequence: TGCGCCAGCAGCTTGGGGGGACAGACGAGCATTGAAAAACTGTTTTTT. Amino acid sequence: CASSLGGQTSIEKLFF. Combining the CDR3 with reference TRBV5-1 and TRBJ1-4 gives the whole variable domain KAGVTQTPRYLIKTRGQQVTLSCSPISGHRSVSWYQQTPGQGLQFLFEYFSETQRNKGNFPGRFSGRQFSNSRSEMNVSTLELGDSALYLCASSLGGQTSIEKLFFGSGTQLSVL.

This rearrangement joins TRBV10-1 to TRBJ2-7, with 7 bases fitting TRBD2. This CDR3 comprises 13 residues. Per the germline V gene, CDR1 is WNHNN and CDR2 is SYGVQD (reference sequence). Germline trimming cut 5 bases from V and 1 base from J; bases unmatched to any gene: 2. The CDR3 DNA sequence: TGCGCCAGCAGTACTAGCGATTCCTACGAGCAGTACTTC. The encoded protein is CASSTSDSYEQYF.

J is TRBJ2-7 and V is TRBV4-1, with 9 positions matching TRBD1. Germline trimming cut 8 bases from V and 3 bases from J; bases unmatched to any gene: 11. Germline loops: CDR1 MGHRA, CDR2 YSYEKL. The CDR3 extends over 15 amino acids. The CDR3 DNA follows: TGCGCCAGCGCACCGGGGACAGGGCCCTTCTACGAGCAGTACTTC. This gives the protein CASAPGTGPFYEQYF.

The rearrangement uses TRBV10-1 and TRBJ1-6, with D possibly matching TRBD1 (5 bases). V gave up 6 bases and J gave up 10 bases, with 16 bases separating them. Germline assignment: CDR1 WNHNN and CDR2 SYGVQD (reference sequence). The CDR3 totals 14 residues. For the CDR3, the DNA is TGCGCCAGCAGCGCGGGACCAAGGGAATCACCCCTCCACTTT. This sequence encodes CASSAGPRESPLHF.

The DNA for the CDR3 is TGTGCCAGCAGTGAAGGATGGCCCAGGAACACTGAAGCTTTCTTT. Its translation is CASSEGWPRNTEAFF. This chain joins TRBV6-1 and TRBJ1-1; D not certain. Trimming took off 1 base at V and 1 base at J, with 10 bases between the two ends. Germline loops: CDR1 MNHNS, CDR2 SASEGT. This CDR3 spans 15 amino acids.

This clone is a singleton in its sample. V is TRBV11-3 and J is TRBJ1-6; 9 bases fit TRBD1. V gave up 5 bases and J gave up 14 bases; unmatched junction bases: 10. CDR3 length: 14 amino acids. Germline CDR1 is SGHNT and CDR2 is YENEEA. CDR3 residues: CASSPRTGVLALHF. The DNA of the CDR3 is TGTGCCAGCAGCCCCAGGACAGGGGTTCTAGCCCTCCACTTT.

This chain connects TRBV11-3 to TRBJ2-3; 10 bases agree with TRBD1. The CDR3 covers 16 residues. Trimming took 5 bases from V and 3 from J; bases not matched to a gene: 8. Germline CDR1 and CDR2: SGHNT and YENEEA. CDR3 sequence reads: CASSPGTGDGTDTQYF. DNA for the CDR3: TGTGCCAGCAGCCCGGGGACAGGGGATGGGACAGATACGCAGTATTTT.

This chain links TRBV5-1 with TRBJ1-5; D is unresolved. The CDR3 length is 13 residues. V dropped 4 bases and J dropped 9 bases, with 14 bases sitting between them. Germline V gene sequence: CDR1 SGHRS, CDR2 YFSETQ. In DNA form, the CDR3 reads TGCGCCAGCAGCCCTAGCCCCGGTTGGCCCCAGCATTTT. Translating it yields CASSPSPGWPQHF. The full variable domain, completed using reference TRBV5-1 and TRBJ1-5, is KAGVTQTPRYLIKTRGQQVTLSCSPISGHRSVSWYQQTPGQGLQFLFEYFSETQRNKGNFPGRFSGRQFSNSRSEMNVSTLELGDSALYLCASSPSPGWPQHFGDGTRLSIL.

The chain couples TRBV7-8 to TRBJ2-1, with 13 bases identical to TRBD2. V lost 8 bases and J lost 6; bases outside the gene matches: 13. Germline CDR1 is SGHVS and CDR2 is FQNEAQ. This CDR3 is 17 amino acids long. CDR3 DNA: TGTGCCAGCGGTTATACTAGCGGGAGGGCCGTGGTCAATGAGCAGTTCTTC. Translation: CASGYTSGRAVVNEQFF.

Points on this clone: The limits of the CDR3 on the DNA are not certain, so only TCRdb's listed CDR3 is given. The chain is built from TRBV21-1 and TRBJ2-7; TRBD2, the D gene given by the table, was not confirmed from the DNA. TRBV21-1 is described as a pseudogene. The CDR3 contains 22 residues when both ends are counted. CDR3 sequence: CASRPQSLITGAVGYHCYEQYF.

The J gene is TRBJ2-3, the V gene TRBV4-1, with 11 bases that match TRBD2. Unmatched junction bases numbered 4, after V lost 4 bases and J lost 1 base. Germline V gene sequence: CDR1 MGHRA, CDR2 YSYEKL. This CDR3 is 16 amino acids long. In nucleotides, the CDR3 is TGCGCCAGCAGCCCAAGACTAGCGGGACGCACAGATACGCAGTATTTT. Protein product: CASSPRLAGRTDTQYF.

Only one count was recorded for this clone. The V and J genes are TRBV4-2 and TRBJ1-5; TRBD1 might be the D (5 bases). Trimming shortened V by 0 bases and J by 4 bases, and 10 bases separated the two germline ends. Germline-derived CDR1 and CDR2 are LGHNA and YNFKEQ. The CDR3 extends over 15 amino acids. DNA for the CDR3: TGTGCCAGCAGCCAAGATCAGGGCAAAAATCAGCCCCAGCATTTT. Residues: CASSQDQGKNQPQHF.